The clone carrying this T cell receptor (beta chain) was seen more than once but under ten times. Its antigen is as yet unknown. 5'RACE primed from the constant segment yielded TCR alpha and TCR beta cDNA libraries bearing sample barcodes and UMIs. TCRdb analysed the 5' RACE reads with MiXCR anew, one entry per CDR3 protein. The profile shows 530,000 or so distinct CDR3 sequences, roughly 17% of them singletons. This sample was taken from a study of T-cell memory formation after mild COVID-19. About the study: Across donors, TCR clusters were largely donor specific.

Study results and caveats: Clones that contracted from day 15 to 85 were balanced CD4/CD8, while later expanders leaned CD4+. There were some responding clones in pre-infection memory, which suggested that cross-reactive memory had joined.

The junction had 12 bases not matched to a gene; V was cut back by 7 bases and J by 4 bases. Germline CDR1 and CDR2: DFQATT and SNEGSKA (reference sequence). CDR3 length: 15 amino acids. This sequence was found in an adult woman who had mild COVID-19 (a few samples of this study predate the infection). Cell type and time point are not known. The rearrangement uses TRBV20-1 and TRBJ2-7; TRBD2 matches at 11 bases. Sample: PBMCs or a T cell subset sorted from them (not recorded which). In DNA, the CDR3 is TGCAGTGTAGAAGTTAGCGGGGGGGCTTTGTACGAGCAGTACTTC. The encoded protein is CSVEVSGGALYEQYF.